The entry that follows covers one T cell receptor beta chain sequence. The CDR3 is made up of 15 amino acids. In germline, CDR1 is MNHEY, CDR2 SVGAGI. The V segment lost 6 bases and the J segment 7 bases; nucleotides outside the gene matches: 9. Only in-frame clones appear in the TCRdb table, and some are missing; sequencing was by immunoSEQ multiplex PCR. The sample yields 2 million to 2.5 million clones, around 95% seen once. The data are from a study of shared clonotypes between healthy human individuals. The chain carries TRBV6-5 and TRBJ2-7; 13 bases are a match to TRBD2. The TCR originated in a man between 18 and 29 years old in good health. Source material: naive CD4+ T cells sorted from blood. As to subset: CD45RA+ positively selected. The CDR3, as DNA: TGTGCCAGCAGCCGGACTAGCGGGAGTTCTGGAGAGCAGTACTTC. The encoded protein is CASSRTSGSSGEQYF.